These T cell receptor beta chains were read from a single sample in a study of T-cell reconstitution after alpha-beta-depleted transplantation in children. Using its own MiXCR run on the PCR reads, TCRdb lists one record per CDR3 protein. The table includes about 500,000 distinct CDR3 sequences, approximately 29% detected once. Sequenced material: PBMCs from the stem cell graft donor, taken from the stem cell graft. The receptors derive from a human donor who donated a stem cell graft to a child with aplastic anemia. CDR3s include the opening cysteine and the closing phenylalanine or tryptophan. The D gene is left open where the match is weak. Clone size is stated in some rows and not others, as once, few, many or a class when expanded.

-	-	TRBV28	TRBJ2-1	TGTGCCAGCAGTTTAAGGCAAAACAATGAGCAGTTCTTC	CASSLRQNNEQFF
-	-	TRBV14	TRBJ1-3	TGTGCCAGCAGCCCACCCGGAGGCTTGGGAGGAAACACCATATATTTT	CASSPPGGLGGNTIYF
many	-	TRBV10-3	TRBJ2-5	TGTGCCATCAGTGAGTCGAACAGAGTAGAGACCCAGTACTTC	CAISESNRVETQYF
-	TRBD1	TRBV7-8	TRBJ2-3	TGTGCCAGCAGCTTAGTGGGGACAGGGACTAGCACAGATACGCAGTATTTT	CASSLVGTGTSTDTQYF
few	-	TRBV7-9	TRBJ2-7	TGTGCCAGCAGCCCAAAGGCAGGGGTCAACTCCTACGAGCAGTACTTC	CASSPKAGVNSYEQYF
few	-	TRBV5-5	TRBJ2-1	TGTGCCAGCAGCCCGGGCTTAACGACGATTGAGCAGTTCTTC	CASSPGLTTIEQFF
-	TRBD1	TRBV15	TRBJ2-3	TGTGCCACCAGCACCAGACAGGGGGCCGTTTCAGATACGCAGTATTTT	CATSTRQGAVSDTQYF
-	TRBD1	TRBV7-9	TRBJ2-2	TGTGCCAGCAGCCCCGGGACAGGGGGCGCCGGCGGGGAGCTGTTTTTT	CASSPGTGGAGGELFF
-	-	TRBV7-2	TRBJ1-3	TGTGCCAGCAGCGCGGAGGGAGTACCTGGAAACACCATATATTTT	CASSAEGVPGNTIYF
few	TRBD2	TRBV29-1	TRBJ2-1	TGCAGCGGGGGGGTGGCGACTAGCGGCCTCGTAGAGCAGTTCTTC	CSGGVATSGLVEQFF
once	TRBD1	TRBV12-3/TRBV12-4	TRBJ1-5	TGTGCCAGCAGGCTAGGGACAGGGGCCAATCAGCCCCAGCATTTT	CASRLGTGANQPQHF
few	-	TRBV7-2	TRBJ2-1	TGTGCCAGCAGCTCCGAGATGGGGAGCCTGTACAATGAGCAGTTCTTC	CASSSEMGSLYNEQFF
-	-	TRBV12-3/TRBV12-4	TRBJ1-2	TGTGCCAGCAGGGGGCCGCGCCGGGGAGGGTATGGCTACACCTTC	CASRGPRRGGYGYTF
-	-	TRBV12-3/TRBV12-4	TRBJ2-1	TGTGCCAGCAGTTTTCTGGGTTCGGGCTCCTACAATGAGCAGTTCTTC	CASSFLGSGSYNEQFF
-	-	TRBV4-3	TRBJ1-4	TGCGCCAGCAGCCAAGATCGCGAGGGGGATGGGGCCGGTGAAAAACTGTTTTTT	CASSQDREGDGAGEKLFF
-	-	TRBV7-2	TRBJ1-5	TGTGCCAGCAGCTCTAATACAGGTCCCAATCAGCCCCAGCATTTT	CASSSNTGPNQPQHF
few	-	TRBV12-3/TRBV12-4	TRBJ2-1	TGTGCCAGCAGTTTTAACAGGGCCGGTGAGCAGTTCTTC	CASSFNRAGEQFF
-	-	TRBV2	TRBJ1-1	TGTGCCAGCCCCAAACAGGGCCGGACTGAAGCTTTCTTT	CASPKQGRTEAFF
-	TRBD1	TRBV5-1	TRBJ2-2	TGCGCCAGCCGACAGGGAGATTCCGGGGAGCTGTTTTTT	CASRQGDSGELFF
few	TRBD2	TRBV25-1	TRBJ2-1	TGTGCCAGCAGTGAAGTGGGAGGGCCCCACAATGAGCAGTTCTTC	CASSEVGGPHNEQFF
-	-	TRBV6-5	TRBJ2-3	TGTGCCAGCAGCTTCCTCCCTCCGGATACGCAGTATTTT	CASSFLPPDTQYF
-	-	TRBV6-5	TRBJ2-3	TGTGCCAGCAGTTTTCGACAGGGAGGGGATACGCAGTATTTT	CASSFRQGGDTQYF
once	TRBD1	TRBV12-3/TRBV12-4	TRBJ2-4	TGTGCCAGCAGTTTTACCTCCGGGACAGGGGCGGCTAGCGGTGGCCACAAAAACATTCAGTACTTC	CASSFTSGTGAASGGHKNIQYF
-	-	TRBV27	TRBJ2-2	TGTGCCAGCAGTTTCGGTGGCGGCCGGGTCACCGGGGAGCTGTTTTTT	CASSFGGGRVTGELFF
-	-	TRBV6-1	TRBJ2-3	TGTGCCAGCAGCCCCCACACGACAGCTACAGATACGCAGTATTTT	CASSPHTTATDTQYF
-	-	TRBV5-1	TRBJ2-3	TGCGCCAGCAGCTTGGTAGCGCCGCCTGATACGCAGTATTTT	CASSLVAPPDTQYF
-	-	TRBV7-2	TRBJ2-7	TGTGCCAGCAGCTTCTCCAGGGGCCCCTACGAGCAGTACTTC	CASSFSRGPYEQYF
many	TRBD1	TRBV29-1	TRBJ1-2	TGCAGCGTTGAGGACAGGGGGCGAGACTATGGCTACACCTTC	CSVEDRGRDYGYTF
few	-	TRBV12-3/TRBV12-4	TRBJ2-2	TGTGCCAGCAGTTTAGAGGGGACACCTGAGAACACCGGGGAGCTGTTTTTT	CASSLEGTPENTGELFF
few	-	TRBV6-5	TRBJ1-1	TGTGCCAGCAGTTACCGGGGGGGCGCTGAAGCTTTCTTT	CASSYRGGAEAFF
-	TRBD1	TRBV9	TRBJ2-5	TGTGCCAGCAGCGTAATGGACAGGCAAGAGACCCAGTACTTC	CASSVMDRQETQYF
few	-	TRBV12-3/TRBV12-4	TRBJ2-3	TGTGCCAGCAATCCCCTTGGGGGACCCACAGATACGCAGTATTTT	CASNPLGGPTDTQYF
few	TRBD1	TRBV20-1	TRBJ1-1	TGCAGTGCTAGAATACAGGGGGACACTGAAGCTTTCTTT	CSARIQGDTEAFF
few	-	TRBV7-2	TRBJ1-1	TGTGCCAGCAGCTTAGCAAGCGGGCGTGAAGCTTTCTTT	CASSLASGREAFF
-	-	TRBV7-2	TRBJ2-2	TGTGCCAGCAGCTTAGCAGGGCCCACCGCGAACACCGGGGAGCTGTTTTTT	CASSLAGPTANTGELFF
few	-	TRBV11-2	TRBJ2-5	TGTGCCAGCAGCCAACCGATGCTGGGCCAAGAGACCCAGTACTTC	CASSQPMLGQETQYF
few	-	TRBV21-1	TRBJ1-5	TGTGCCACCAGGGGACAGGGGAATCAGCCCCAGCATTTT	CATRGQGNQPQHF
-	-	TRBV28	TRBJ2-1	TGTGCCAGCAGTTTACCCCAACAGGGAAAGGAGCAGTTCTTC	CASSLPQQGKEQFF
-	-	TRBV12-5	TRBJ1-5	TGTGCTAGTGCCCCAGGGGAACAGCCCCAGCATTTT	CASAPGEQPQHF
few	-	TRBV12-3/TRBV12-4	TRBJ1-2	TGTGCCAGCAATGATCAGGAGACTTTTTATGGCTACACCTTC	CASNDQETFYGYTF
few	-	TRBV5-1	TRBJ2-7	TGCGCCAGCAAAAGAATTGGCGGGGCTGATGAGCAGTACTTC	CASKRIGGADEQYF
few	-	TRBV12-3/TRBV12-4	TRBJ2-5	TGTGCCAGCAGTTTAATATTGGAAGATACCCAGTACTTC	CASSLILEDTQYF
-	TRBD1	TRBV6-1	TRBJ2-1	TGTGCCAGCAGCGACAGGGACAGCAGAAACTTTTACAATGAGCAGTTCTTC	CASSDRDSRNFYNEQFF
-	-	TRBV12-3/TRBV12-4	TRBJ2-1	TGTGCCAGCAGTTTAGGCCTTAACTACAATGAGCAGTTCTTC	CASSLGLNYNEQFF
few	TRBD1	TRBV18	TRBJ1-5	TGTGCCAGCTCCCCGGGACAGGGACAGCCCCAGCATTTT	CASSPGQGQPQHF
-	TRBD2	TRBV11-1	TRBJ2-2	TGTGCCAGCAGCTTAGCGCCGGGACTAGCGGGAGGAACCGGGGAGCTGTTTTTT	CASSLAPGLAGGTGELFF
-	-	TRBV7-8	TRBJ2-7	TGTGCCAGCAGCTTACGTCCAGGCGAGCAGTACTTC	CASSLRPGEQYF
few	TRBD2	TRBV6-1	TRBJ2-7	TGTGCCAGCTTCTCGGGAGGGCTAGCGGAAGAGCAGTACTTC	CASFSGGLAEEQYF